This entry lists 18 T cell receptor beta chains sequenced from one sample in a study of blood T cells in healthy people across ages. The second PCR ran about 6 to 12 cycles with a sample-barcoded 5' primer and J-beta primers. TCRdb independently ran MiXCR on the 5' RACE reads; one entry per CDR3 protein. The sample contains about 930,000 distinct CDR3 sequences, 25% to 30% of which appear only once. The same data also went into a second study, on T cells of mothers and their children.

Specimen: blood. Source of these receptors: a woman in her thirties or forties in good health.

This clonotype was seen at least ten times. The chain uses TRBV4-1 and TRBJ2-7, with a possible D match to TRBD1 (5 bases). The CDR3 runs 16 residues. V was shortened by 1 base and J by 3 bases, with 16 bases between the two germline ends. CDR1 is MGHRA, CDR2 YSYEKL, per germline. CDR3: CASSQGIGQGVYEQYF. The CDR3 DNA reads TGCGCCAGCAGCCAAGGAATTGGGCAGGGCGTCTACGAGCAGTACTTC.

This clonotype was counted between two and nine times. The V gene is TRBV5-1, the J gene TRBJ1-2; 9 positions agree with TRBD1. CDR3 size: 13 residues. Trimming at V came to 5 bases and at J to 7 bases, leaving 6 bases not matched to a gene. CDR1 is SGHRS and CDR2 is YFSETQ in the germline V gene. CDR3 bases: TGCGCCAGCAGAGGGGACAGGGTCCCTGGCTACACCTTC. This gives the protein CASRGDRVPGYTF.

Remarks on this clonotype: A much larger clonotype is one base distant, so this may be a read error. The CDR3 does not end in the conserved phenylalanine or tryptophan, so this is likely a read error. The gene calls are TRBV7-2 and TRBJ2-5; D is unclear. The CDR3 contains 14 residues. The V gene's germline CDR1 is SGHTA and CDR2 FQGNSA. V lost 1 base and J 5 bases, leaving 11 bases between the germline ends. CDR3: CASSLELAGETQYL. The CDR3 nucleotides are TGTGCCAGCAGCTTAGAGCTGGCCGGGGAGACCCAGTACCTC.

This chain connects TRBV20-1 to TRBJ2-3; tentative D call: TRBD1 (5 bases). The germline V and J ends were trimmed by 3 bases and 5 bases, with 15 bases remaining between them. The CDR3 is 14 residues long. Germline lookup yields CDR1 DFQATT and CDR2 SNEGSKA (reference sequence). CDR3 in DNA: TGCAGTGCTAGGTTTAGGCAGGGTGGAGATACGCAGTATTTT. Its translation: CSARFRQGGDTQYF.

V gene TRBV7-9 combines with J gene TRBJ2-3; D remains ambiguous. Germline-derived CDR1 and CDR2 are SEHNR and FQNEAQ (reference sequence). V lost 4 bases, J lost 6 bases, and 17 bases lay in between. The CDR3 is made up of 15 amino acids. The CDR3: CASSSKPLDADTQYF. DNA for the CDR3: TGTGCCAGCAGCTCGAAACCGCTAGATGCGGATACGCAGTATTTT.

This clonotype appeared many times. This chain uses TRBV3-1 with TRBJ2-5; TRBD1 or TRBD2 may be the D gene (6 bases each). Trimming cost V 4 bases and J 10 bases, with 13 bases left between them. Germline CDR1 LGHDT, CDR2 YNNKEL (reference sequence). The CDR3 loop spans 12 amino acids. Here the CDR3 DNA reads TGTGCCAGCAGCCCCCCCGGGGGCCGCCAGTACTTC. Protein: CASSPPGGRQYF.

Notes on this clonotype: This may be a read error: a much more frequent sequence differs by one nucleotide. The CDR3 DNA is TGCAGTGCAACGGGACATAGCTACGAGCAGTACTTC. Amino acids: CSATGHSYEQYF. The chain employs TRBV20-1 and TRBJ2-5; D might be TRBD1 (6 bases). The J call may be mistaken, given a closer DNA end match to TRBJ2-7. The length of the CDR3 is 12 residues. Germline V gene sequence: CDR1 DFQATT, CDR2 SNEGSKA (reference sequence).

Ten or more counts support this clonotype. V is TRBV29-1 and J is TRBJ2-7; D ambiguous. This CDR3 has 13 residues. Trimming left V 0 bases short and J 2 bases short, with 8 bases between. CDR1 is SQVTM, CDR2 ANQGSEA, per germline. CDR3 nucleotides: TGCAGCGTTGAAGATCACGGACCCTACGAGCAGTACTTC. It encodes CSVEDHGPYEQYF.

The chain is built from TRBV6-1 and TRBJ2-7; 11 bases match TRBD1. Germline V gene lookup returns CDR1 MNHNS and CDR2 SASEGT. This CDR3 has 15 residues. Here the CDR3 reads CAGSEVGTGGYEQYV. CDR3 bases: TGTGCCGGCAGTGAAGTGGGGACAGGGGGCTACGAGCAGTACGTC.

The CDR3 loop reads CASSGGSQVGETQYF. CDR3 sequence (DNA): TGCGCCAGCAGCGGGGGCTCCCAGGTGGGAGAGACCCAGTACTTC. This chain connects TRBV5-1 to TRBJ2-5; possibly TRBD1 for D (6 bases). The CDR3 consists of 15 residues. Germline V gene sequence: CDR1 SGHRS, CDR2 YFSETQ. V lost 4 bases, J lost 4 bases, and 17 bases lay in between.

This clonotype was seen a few times. This sequence joins TRBV28 and TRBJ1-1; no clear D. The CDR3 has 15 residues. Trimming stripped 7 bases from V and 1 base from J, with 16 bases between. CDR1 is MDHEN and CDR2 is SYDVKM in the germline V gene. CDR3 in amino acids: CASTPPARQNTEAFF. The CDR3 region has the DNA TGTGCCAGCACCCCCCCGGCCCGACAGAACACTGAAGCTTTCTTT.

About this clonotype: Germline and junction disagree at one end, which may indicate a read error. This rearrangement joins TRBV28 to TRBJ2-3, with D tentatively TRBD1 (6 bases). The CDR3 covers 15 residues. Germline loops: CDR1 MDHEN, CDR2 SYDVKM. CDR3 amino acids: CASSLVWGRADAQYF. The CDR3 DNA is TGTGCCAGCAGTTTAGTGTGGGGGCGGGCAGATGCGCAGTATTTT. The full variable domain, with the rest looked up from reference TRBV28 and TRBJ2-3, is DVKVTQSSRYLVKRTGEKVFLECVQDMDHENMFWYRQDPGLGLRLIYFSYDVKMKEKGDIPEGYSVSREKKERFSLILESASTNQTSMYLCASSLVWGRADAQYFGPGTRLTVL.

This chain joins TRBV29-1 and TRBJ1-4, with 8 bases that match TRBD1. Unmatched junction bases numbered 4, after V lost 5 bases and J lost 5 bases. There are 13 residues in the CDR3. Germline CDR1 is SQVTM and CDR2 is ANQGSEA. The CDR3 nucleotides read TGCAGCGTTCAGGGGGCGCGGAATGAAAAACTGTTTTTT. Translating it yields CSVQGARNEKLFF.

This clonotype was detected a few times. The chain combines TRBV12-3 or TRBV12-4 with TRBJ2-5; D remains ambiguous. The CDR3 length is 13 residues. Trimming pared 5 bases from V and 2 bases from J, leaving 9 bases between. The CDR3 DNA sequence: TGTGCCAGCAGTCAGCAACAGCAAGAGACCCAGTACTTC. This sequence encodes CASSQQQQETQYF.

The chain joins TRBV5-4 to TRBJ1-1; D is possibly TRBD1 (5 bases). The CDR3 loop spans 15 amino acids. Germline CDR1 reads SGHNT; CDR2 reads YYREEE (reference sequence). V lost 3 bases and J lost 2, with 14 bases in between. DNA for the CDR3: TGTGCCAGCAGCTCGGGGGGAGGGTCTAACACTGAAGCTTTCTTT. Translated, it gives CASSSGGGSNTEAFF.

The CDR3 here is CASSVAPTEVGTQYF. The CDR3 region has the DNA TGTGCCAGCAGCGTAGCCCCCACAGAGGTGGGTACGCAGTATTTT. The rearrangement links TRBV9 to TRBJ2-3; no reliable D call. This CDR3 has 15 amino acids. Germline CDR1 SGDLS, CDR2 YYNGEE. The V and J ends lost 0 bases and 8 bases respectively, with 16 bases between them.

This sequence joins TRBV18 and TRBJ2-5; D is unclear. The DNA matches TRBJ2-7 better at its end, which makes the J call doubtful. Germline assignment: CDR1 KGHSH and CDR2 LQKENI. This CDR3 has 13 amino acids. The DNA for the CDR3 is TGTGCCAGCTCACCAAAAGGATCTGGCGAGCAGTACTTC. This translates into CASSPKGSGEQYF.

This clonotype was seen ten or more times. The chain links TRBV7-2 to TRBJ1-1; possibly TRBD1 for D (5 bases). V lost 6 bases and J lost 1, with 12 bases in between. Per germline, CDR1 SGHTA and CDR2 FQGNSA. The CDR3 is 14 amino acids. The CDR3 is CASSPGPSNTEAFF. DNA for the CDR3: TGTGCCAGCAGTCCAGGGCCTTCGAACACTGAAGCTTTCTTT.